The sequence of this T cell receptor (beta chain) was determined in a study of cytomegalovirus exposure and HLA in healthy donors. On the study more broadly: For the approximately 400 genotyped donors, 80% to 90% fell within the Caucasian-associated ancestry cluster. Study results and limitations: Later analysis identified a missense DCLRE1C variant that was linked to TCR beta V- and J-gene trimming. CMV antigen specificity of three CMV-associated chains was confirmed in vitro. The investigators catalogued 164 TCR beta chains as cytomegalovirus-associated.

PCR involved 60 Vbeta and 13 Jbeta primers. The method was immunoSEQ multiplex PCR; TCRdb's version includes in-frame clones alone and lacks a portion of them. Of 60,000 to 100,000 clones in the sample, over 70% were seen once. With regard to this clone: The target antigen is unknown.

The CDR3 has 13 amino acids. Germline loops: CDR1 SQVTM, CDR2 ANQGSEA. The junction had 8 bases not matched to a gene; V was cut back by 4 bases and J by 7 bases. This chain joins TRBV29-1 and TRBJ1-1, with 8 bases aligning to TRBD1. The sequence derives from a male donor in good health and CMV-seropositive. Sequenced input: PBMCs. The CDR3 spells CSVVPRGLHEAFF. Written as DNA, the CDR3 is TGCAGCGTTGTGCCCAGGGGGCTGCATGAAGCTTTCTTT.